This T cell receptor beta chain was found in a study of blood T cell repertoires in COVID-19 (TCRdb year 2020). With respect to the entire study: The collaborator samples originated in the United States, Italy and Spain and spanned the acute and convalescent phases of COVID-19. The material from the prospective study consisted of cDNA or gDNA derived from T cells, B-cell-depleted T cells, or PBMCs. The dataset comprised deeply sampled blood TCRbeta repertoires from subjects exposed to, actively infected with, or recovered from COVID-19. The repertoires were released in a freely available public database meant as a resource for research on the immune response to SARS-CoV-2. The samples were drawn from two sources: the first 160 participants of the ongoing ImmuneRACE study, and 1,000 to 1,500 subjects contributed by 6 global collaborators. Sample metadata almost always included a de-identified subject ID, COVID-19 status, age in years and sex. Where HLA class I and class II types were available, the types were taken from metadata supplied by the sample provider, not from assay-based typing.

TCRbeta CDR3 regions were amplified from genomic DNA by means of the immunoSEQ Assay, a bias-controlled multiplex PCR. In the source study's methods: Within the assay, amplification of reference gene primers was used to estimate how many nucleated cells each sample contained. To quantify the absolute abundance of each unique TCRbeta CDR3 rearrangement, sequence reads were collapsed and filtered. For each sample, productive Simpson clonality was calculated as the square root of Simpson's diversity index across productive rearrangements. Imported from immuneACCESS, the table was reduced by TCRdb to in-frame sequences with V and J called. These copies leave out some clones; in studies compared against another copy, an unresolved V gene accounts for under half, and the cause of the remainder is not known. V and J calls and clone size are as listed in that table; D and trimming were resolved from the DNA. The sample table shows more than 60,000 clones, and 90% are seen once. The leading ten clones occupy about 4.9% of the sample.

On the study overall, not on this receptor specifically: Clinical and demographic metadata were provided uncurated, with the amount varying by source and participant.

About this clone: The antigen it recognizes is unknown. Base-call qualities are not available, and no considerably larger clone is one nucleotide away.

Including the terminal cysteine and phenylalanine, the CDR3 comprises 15 residues. Just the 45-base CDR3 DNA is kept, in frame starting at base 1. Per the germline V gene (reference sequence), PRHDT is the CDR1 and FYEKMQ is the CDR2. V loses 5 bases at its end and J loses 5 bases; junction bases beyond the gene matches: 10. The collaborating institutions used their own protocols to collect whole blood in K2EDTA tubes. For TCRbeta analysis, collaborators shipped samples in one of three forms: frozen whole blood, isolated PBMCs, or DNA extracted from either of those sample types. Sequenced: peripheral blood. The source of this sequence is a man aged 45-60 years with acute or convalescent COVID-19. The chain uses TRBV13 and TRBJ2-7, and TRBD2 aligns with 9 junction nucleotides. The sequence in DNA is TGTGCCAGCAGCCCGCCCGGCGGGAGGGAGGACGAGCAGTACTTC. Its product reads: CASSPPGGREDEQYF.